This T cell receptor (beta chain) was recovered during a study of CD8 T cells in Susac syndrome (dated by TCRdb to about 2019). Notes on the research overall: Repertoire sequencing was used to test whether CD8+ T cell activation and differentiation in Susac syndrome was antigen driven. The study compared CD8+ T cell repertoire clonality among over ten healthy donors, around 14 Susac syndrome patients and 15 or so multiple sclerosis patients.

RNA was extracted with the RNeasy kit and about 0.5 to 1 ug was reverse transcribed using random hexamers. TCR beta CDR3 regions were amplified with the immunoSEQ multiplex PCR assay covering 54 Vbeta and 13 Jbeta segments. Bias from PCR amplification was corrected by using a synthetic template baseline for primer optimization and for computational correction. The authors' analysis ran thus. Reads were assigned to V, D and J genes according to IMGT and analyzed in immunoSEQ Analyzer, with only productive sequences retained. Clonality was calculated as one minus the Shannon entropy normalized by log2 of the number of productive unique sequences. Public and private clones were assessed among the 100 most prevalent clones of each patient and control. Clones were defined as Susac-specific when absent from the healthy and MS cohorts, from about 1,100 published viral clones and from other ImmuneACCESS disease sequences. TCRdb reran the public reads through fastp at Q25 and MiXCR, keeping productive beta chains. Rows matching on CDR3 protein sequence are summarized as one entry with the most common DNA and genes. In this record, the V and J calls reflect TCRdb's handling and not the investigators' own analysis. The table for this sample lists approximately 280,000 distinct CDR3 sequences; 70% to 90% of them were counted only once. About 0.11% of the sample comes from the top ten.

Points the paper makes about the study in general: The study acknowledged that relatively few individuals were included in the TCR sequencing and HLA analysis.

Peripheral blood CD8+ and CD4+ T cells from healthy donors, Susac syndrome patients and multiple sclerosis patients were profiled by high-throughput TCR beta sequencing. Multiple sclerosis controls were treatment-naive patients with stable or active relapsing-remitting disease fulfilling revised McDonald criteria. Bulk CD8+ and CD4+ T cells were purified by magnetic negative isolation, whereas CD8+ TEMRA cells were enriched by FACS. Blood was drawn into EDTA tubes, processed within 24 hours, and PBMCs were isolated by density gradient centrifugation. PBMCs intended for TCR sequencing were frozen in liquid nitrogen and were later thawed in a 37 degrees C water bath. Purity of sorted or isolated CD4+, CD8+ and CD8+ TEMRA cells was at least 90%. Comment on this clonotype: Its antigen remains undetermined. No much larger clone exists at a distance of one base, and base qualities are not known.

Per the germline V gene, MDHEN is the CDR1 and SYDVKM is the CDR2. Compared with germline, V lacks 7 bases and J lacks 4 bases; bases without a gene match: 5. The CDR3 spans 14 residues, from the cysteine through the phenylalanine. Kept here is only the CDR3 DNA, which spans 42 bases and is read in frame from base 1. The chain uses TRBV28 and TRBJ2-7, with 12 middle bases fitting TRBD2. The TCR comes from a human donor with multiple sclerosis. The source material was CD8+ T cells from PBMCs. CDR3 loop: CASNFGLAGYEQYF. The bases are TGTGCCAGCAACTTCGGACTAGCGGGATACGAGCAGTACTTC.